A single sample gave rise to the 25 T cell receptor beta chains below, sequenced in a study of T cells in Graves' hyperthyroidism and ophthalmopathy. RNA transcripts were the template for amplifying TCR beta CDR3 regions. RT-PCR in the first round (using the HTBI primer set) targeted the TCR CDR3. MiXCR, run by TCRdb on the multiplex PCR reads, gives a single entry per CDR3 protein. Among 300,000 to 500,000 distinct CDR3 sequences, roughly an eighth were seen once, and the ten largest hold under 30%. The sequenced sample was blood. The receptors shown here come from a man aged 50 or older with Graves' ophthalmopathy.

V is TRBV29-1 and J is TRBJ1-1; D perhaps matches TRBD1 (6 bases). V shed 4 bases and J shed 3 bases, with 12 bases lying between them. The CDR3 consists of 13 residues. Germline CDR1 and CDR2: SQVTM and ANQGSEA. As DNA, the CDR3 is TGCAGCGTTGGAATAGGGGGGGACACTGAAGCTTTCTTT. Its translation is CSVGIGGDTEAFF.

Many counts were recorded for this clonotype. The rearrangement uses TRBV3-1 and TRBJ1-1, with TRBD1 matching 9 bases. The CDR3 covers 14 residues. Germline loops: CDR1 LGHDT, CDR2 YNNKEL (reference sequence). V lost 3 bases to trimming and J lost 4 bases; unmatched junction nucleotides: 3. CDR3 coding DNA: TGTGCCAGCAGCCATTTGGACAGGGGCACTGAAGCTTTCTTT. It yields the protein CASSHLDRGTEAFF.

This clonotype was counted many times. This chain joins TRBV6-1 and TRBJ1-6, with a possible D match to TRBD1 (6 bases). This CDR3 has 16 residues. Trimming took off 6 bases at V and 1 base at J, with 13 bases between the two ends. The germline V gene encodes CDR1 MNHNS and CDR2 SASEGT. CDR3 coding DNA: TGTGCCAGCAGGGCAAAAGGGGGATCCTATAATTCACCCCTCCACTTT. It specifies CASRAKGGSYNSPLHF.

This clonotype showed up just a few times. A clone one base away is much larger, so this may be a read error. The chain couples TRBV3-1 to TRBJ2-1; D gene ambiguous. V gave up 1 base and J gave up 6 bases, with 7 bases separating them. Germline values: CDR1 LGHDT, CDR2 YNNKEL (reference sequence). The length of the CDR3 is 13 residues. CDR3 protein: CASSQGAINEQFF. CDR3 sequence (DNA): TGTGCCAGCAGCCAAGGGGCCATCAATGAGCAGTTCTTC.

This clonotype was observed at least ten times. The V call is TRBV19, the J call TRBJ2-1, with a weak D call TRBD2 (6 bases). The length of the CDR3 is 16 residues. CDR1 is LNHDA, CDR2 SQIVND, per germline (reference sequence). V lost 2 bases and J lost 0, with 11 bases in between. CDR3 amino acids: CASSIREASSYNEQFF. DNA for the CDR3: TGTGCCAGTAGTATAAGGGAGGCAAGCTCCTACAATGAGCAGTTCTTC.

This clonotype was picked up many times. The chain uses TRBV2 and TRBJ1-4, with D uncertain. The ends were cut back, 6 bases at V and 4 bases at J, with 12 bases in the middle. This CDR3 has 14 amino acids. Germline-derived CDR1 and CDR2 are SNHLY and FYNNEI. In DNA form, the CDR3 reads TGTGCCAGCAGCGGCGATCAACTTAATGAAAAACTGTTTTTT. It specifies CASSGDQLNEKLFF.

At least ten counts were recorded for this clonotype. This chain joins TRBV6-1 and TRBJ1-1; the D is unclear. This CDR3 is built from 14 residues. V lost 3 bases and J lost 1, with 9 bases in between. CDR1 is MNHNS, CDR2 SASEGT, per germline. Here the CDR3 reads CASSERHPNTEAFF. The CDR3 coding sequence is TGTGCCAGCAGTGAGAGACATCCGAACACTGAAGCTTTCTTT.

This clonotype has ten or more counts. CDR3 sequence: CSVGQGAREQYF. The CDR3 region has the DNA TGCAGCGTTGGACAGGGGGCGAGGGAGCAGTACTTC. The chain employs TRBV29-1 and TRBJ2-7, with 10 bases fitting TRBD1. The CDR3 totals 12 residues. Trimming at V came to 4 bases and at J to 7 bases, leaving 4 bases not matched to a gene. From germline, CDR1 is SQVTM and CDR2 ANQGSEA.

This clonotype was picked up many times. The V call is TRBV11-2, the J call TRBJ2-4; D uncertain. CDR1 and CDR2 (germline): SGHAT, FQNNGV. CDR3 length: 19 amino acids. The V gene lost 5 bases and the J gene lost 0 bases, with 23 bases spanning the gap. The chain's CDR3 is CASSPTIYRTPEAKNIQYF. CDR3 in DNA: TGTGCCAGCAGCCCCACCATTTATAGGACGCCCGAAGCCAAAAACATTCAGTACTTC.

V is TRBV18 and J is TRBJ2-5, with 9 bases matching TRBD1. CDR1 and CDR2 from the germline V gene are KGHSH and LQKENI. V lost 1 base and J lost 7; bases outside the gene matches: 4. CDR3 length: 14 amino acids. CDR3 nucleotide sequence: TGTGCCAGCTCACCACTTACAGGGGGCGGGACCCAGTACTTC. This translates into CASSPLTGGGTQYF.

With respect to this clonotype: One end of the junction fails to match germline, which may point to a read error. DNA of the CDR3: TGTGCCAGCAGCTCCACAGGGGTCACTGAAGCTTCCTTT. This encodes CASSSTGVTEASF. The chain recombines TRBV7-9 with TRBJ1-1, with 7 positions matching TRBD1. CDR3 size: 13 residues. Germline V gene data show CDR1 as SEHNR and CDR2 as FQNEAQ (reference sequence).

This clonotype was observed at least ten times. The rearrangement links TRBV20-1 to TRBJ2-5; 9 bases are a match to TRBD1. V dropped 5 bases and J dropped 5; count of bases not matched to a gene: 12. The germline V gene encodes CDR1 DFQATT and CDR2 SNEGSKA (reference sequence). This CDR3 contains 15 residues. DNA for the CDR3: TGCAGTGCTCCCGACGGGACAGGGAGTTGGGAGACCCAGTACTTC. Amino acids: CSAPDGTGSWETQYF.

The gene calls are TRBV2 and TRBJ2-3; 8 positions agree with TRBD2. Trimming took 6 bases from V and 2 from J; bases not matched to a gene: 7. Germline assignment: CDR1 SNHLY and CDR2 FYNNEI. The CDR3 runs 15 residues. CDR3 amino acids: CASRPSGSNTDTQYF. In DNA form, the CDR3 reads TGTGCCAGCAGACCCAGCGGGAGTAACACAGATACGCAGTATTTT.

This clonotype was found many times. CDR3 residues: CASRPGTGGRVSGANVLTF. DNA for the CDR3: TGTGCCAGCAGGCCCGGGACAGGGGGCAGGGTCTCTGGGGCCAACGTCCTGACTTTC. The chain recombines TRBV7-9 with TRBJ2-6; 12 nucleotides align to TRBD1. CDR1 is SEHNR, CDR2 FQNEAQ, per germline (reference sequence). With 6 bases clipped from V and 0 bases from J, the junction kept 9 bases outside the gene matches. The CDR3 spans 19 residues.

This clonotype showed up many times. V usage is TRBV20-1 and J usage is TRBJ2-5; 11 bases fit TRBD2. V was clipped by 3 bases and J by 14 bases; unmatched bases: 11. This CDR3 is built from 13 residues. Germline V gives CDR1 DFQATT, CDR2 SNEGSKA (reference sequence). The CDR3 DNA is TGCAGTGCTAGCCCCGGACTAGCGGGTCCCCCTTACTTC. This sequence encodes CSASPGLAGPPYF.

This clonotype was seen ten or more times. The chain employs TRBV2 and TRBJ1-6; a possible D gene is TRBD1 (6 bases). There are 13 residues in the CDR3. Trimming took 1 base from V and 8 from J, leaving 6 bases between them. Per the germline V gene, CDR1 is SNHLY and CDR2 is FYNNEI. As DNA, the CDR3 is TGTGCCAGCAGTGAAGGGGGGCATTCACCCCTCCACTTT. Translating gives CASSEGGHSPLHF. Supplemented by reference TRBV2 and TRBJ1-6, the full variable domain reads EPEVTQTPSHQVTQMGQEVILRCVPISNHLYFYWYRQILGQKVEFLVSFYNNEISEKSEIFDDQFSVERPDGSNFTLKIRSTKLEDSAMYFCASSEGGHSPLHFGNGTRLTVT.

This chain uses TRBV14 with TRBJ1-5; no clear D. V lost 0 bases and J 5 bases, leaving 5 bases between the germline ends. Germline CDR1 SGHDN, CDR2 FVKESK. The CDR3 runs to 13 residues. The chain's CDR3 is CASSQDYHQPQHF. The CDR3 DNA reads TGTGCCAGCAGCCAAGATTATCATCAGCCCCAGCATTTT.

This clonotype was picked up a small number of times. In nucleotides, the CDR3 is TGCAGCGTTGAAGATCCGGGCCATTACAATGAGCAGTTCTTC. Amino acids: CSVEDPGHYNEQFF. The J gene is TRBJ2-1, the V gene TRBV29-1; the D is unclear. Trimming took off 0 bases at V and 4 bases at J, with 10 bases between the two ends. CDR1 is SQVTM, CDR2 ANQGSEA, per germline. The CDR3 runs 14 residues.

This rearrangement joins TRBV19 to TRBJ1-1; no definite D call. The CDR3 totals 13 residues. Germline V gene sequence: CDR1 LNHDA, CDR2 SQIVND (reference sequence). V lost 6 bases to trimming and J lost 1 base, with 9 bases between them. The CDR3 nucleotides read TGTGCCAGTAGCGTTGAGCCGAACACTGAAGCTTTCTTT. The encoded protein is CASSVEPNTEAFF.

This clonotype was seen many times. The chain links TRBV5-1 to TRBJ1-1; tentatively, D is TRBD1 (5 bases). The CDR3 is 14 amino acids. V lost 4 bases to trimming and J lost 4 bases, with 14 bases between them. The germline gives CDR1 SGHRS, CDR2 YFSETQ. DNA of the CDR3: TGCGCCAGCAGCGTCGCGCGGGGGAGCACTGAAGCTTTCTTT. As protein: CASSVARGSTEAFF.

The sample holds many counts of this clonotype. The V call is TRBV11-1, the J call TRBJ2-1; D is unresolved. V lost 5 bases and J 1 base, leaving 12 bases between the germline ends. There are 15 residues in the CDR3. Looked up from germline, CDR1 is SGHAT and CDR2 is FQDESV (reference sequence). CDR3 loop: CASSDVLVSYNEQFF. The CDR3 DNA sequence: TGTGCCAGCAGCGACGTACTGGTATCCTACAATGAGCAGTTCTTC.

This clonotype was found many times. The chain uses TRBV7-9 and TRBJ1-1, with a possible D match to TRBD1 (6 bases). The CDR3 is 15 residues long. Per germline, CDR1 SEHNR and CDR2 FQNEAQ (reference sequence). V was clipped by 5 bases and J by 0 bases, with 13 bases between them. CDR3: CASSPRTDMNTEAFF. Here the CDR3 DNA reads TGTGCCAGCAGCCCTCGGACAGATATGAACACTGAAGCTTTCTTT.

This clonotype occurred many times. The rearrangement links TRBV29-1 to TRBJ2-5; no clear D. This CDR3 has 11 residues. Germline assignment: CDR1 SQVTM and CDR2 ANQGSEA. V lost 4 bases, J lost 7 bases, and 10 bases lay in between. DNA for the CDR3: TGCAGCGTTGTCGACCCGGGGACCCAGTACTTC. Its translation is CSVVDPGTQYF. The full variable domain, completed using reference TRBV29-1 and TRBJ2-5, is SAVISQKPSRDICQRGTSLTIQCQVDSQVTMMFWYRQQPGQSLTLIATANQGSEATYESGFVIDKFPISRPNLTFSTLTVSNMSPEDSSIYLCSVVDPGTQYFGPGTRLLVL.

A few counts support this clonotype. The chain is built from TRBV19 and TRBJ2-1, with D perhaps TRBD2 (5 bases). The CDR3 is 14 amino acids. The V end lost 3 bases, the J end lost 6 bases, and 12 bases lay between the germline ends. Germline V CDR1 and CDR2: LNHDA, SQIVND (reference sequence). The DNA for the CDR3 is TGTGCCAGTAGTATCCCCGCCGGGGTCAATGAGCAGTTCTTC. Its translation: CASSIPAGVNEQFF.

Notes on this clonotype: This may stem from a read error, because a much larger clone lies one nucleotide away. CDR3 nucleotide sequence: TGCGCCAGCAGCTTGGAGGGGGCCTCCTACGAGCAGTACTTC. As protein: CASSLEGASYEQYF. The V call is TRBV5-1, the J call TRBJ2-7; TRBD1 agrees at 7 bases. Germline CDR1 and CDR2: SGHRS and YFSETQ. The J segment lost 0 bases and the V segment lost 0 bases, leaving 0 bases of the junction unmatched. The CDR3 is made up of 14 amino acids. Looking up the rest from reference TRBV5-1 and TRBJ2-7 gives the full variable domain: KAGVTQTPRYLIKTRGQQVTLSCSPISGHRSVSWYQQTPGQGLQFLFEYFSETQRNKGNFPGRFSGRQFSNSRSEMNVSTLELGDSALYLCASSLEGASYEQYFGPGTRLTVT.